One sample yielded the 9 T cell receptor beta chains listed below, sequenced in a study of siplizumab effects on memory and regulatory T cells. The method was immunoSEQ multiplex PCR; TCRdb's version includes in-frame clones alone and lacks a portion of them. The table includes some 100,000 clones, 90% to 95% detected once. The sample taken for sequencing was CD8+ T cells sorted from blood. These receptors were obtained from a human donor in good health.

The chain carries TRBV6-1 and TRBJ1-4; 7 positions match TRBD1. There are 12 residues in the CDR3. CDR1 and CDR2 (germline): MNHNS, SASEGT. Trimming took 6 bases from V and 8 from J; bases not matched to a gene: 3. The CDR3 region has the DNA TGTGCCAGCAGACAGGGGAACGAAAAACTGTTTTTT. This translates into CASRQGNEKLFF.

The DNA of the CDR3 is TGTGCCAGCACTCTGACCGGGACAGCGGCTGGAATCTCTGGAAACACCATATATTTT. Amino acids: CASTLTGTAAGISGNTIYF. The chain combines TRBV7-2 with TRBJ1-3, with 7 bases aligning to TRBD1. The length of the CDR3 is 19 residues. Trimming took 7 bases from V and 0 from J; bases not matched to a gene: 18. Looked up from germline, CDR1 is SGHTA and CDR2 is FQGNSA.

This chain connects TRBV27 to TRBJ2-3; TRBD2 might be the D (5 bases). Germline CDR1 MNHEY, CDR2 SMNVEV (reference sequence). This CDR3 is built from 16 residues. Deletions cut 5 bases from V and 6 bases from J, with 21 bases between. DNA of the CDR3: TGTGCCAGCAGTCGTTGGGTAATTGAGCGGCGGGATACGCAGTATTTT. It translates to CASSRWVIERRDTQYF.

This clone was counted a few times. The CDR3 nucleotides are TGCGCCAGCACCAGGGGGGGAAACACCATATATTTT. Residues: CASTRGGNTIYF. The gene calls are TRBV23-1 and TRBJ1-3, with 7 positions matching TRBD1. TRBV23-1 is an ORF for which the function is uncertain. This CDR3 comprises 12 residues. Trimming took 7 bases from V and 4 from J; bases not matched to a gene: 1.

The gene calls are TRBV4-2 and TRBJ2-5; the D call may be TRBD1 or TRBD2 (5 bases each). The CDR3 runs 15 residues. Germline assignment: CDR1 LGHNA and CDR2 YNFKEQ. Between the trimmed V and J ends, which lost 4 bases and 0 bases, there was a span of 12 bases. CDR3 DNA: TGTGCCAGCAGCCCGGGGACGGCGGACCAAGAGACCCAGTACTTC. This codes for CASSPGTADQETQYF.

This chain's CDR3 is CASSEEAFGTSGNTGELFF. The CDR3, as DNA: TGTGCCAGCAGTGAAGAAGCTTTCGGGACTAGCGGGAACACCGGGGAGCTGTTTTTT. The V call is TRBV2, the J call TRBJ2-2, with 11 bases matching TRBD2. Unmatched junction bases numbered 8, after V lost 1 base and J lost 1 base. The V gene's germline CDR1 is SNHLY and CDR2 FYNNEI. The CDR3 length is 19 residues. The full variable domain, completed using reference TRBV2 and TRBJ2-2, is EPEVTQTPSHQVTQMGQEVILRCVPISNHLYFYWYRQILGQKVEFLVSFYNNEISEKSEIFDDQFSVERPDGSNFTLKIRSTKLEDSAMYFCASSEEAFGTSGNTGELFFGEGSRLTVL.

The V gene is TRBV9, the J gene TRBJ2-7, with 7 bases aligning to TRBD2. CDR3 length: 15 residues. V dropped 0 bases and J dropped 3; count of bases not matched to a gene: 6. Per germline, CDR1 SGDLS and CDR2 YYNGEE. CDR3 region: CASSVGAGAVYEQYF. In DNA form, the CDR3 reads TGTGCCAGCAGCGTAGGGGCGGGAGCGGTCTACGAGCAGTACTTC.

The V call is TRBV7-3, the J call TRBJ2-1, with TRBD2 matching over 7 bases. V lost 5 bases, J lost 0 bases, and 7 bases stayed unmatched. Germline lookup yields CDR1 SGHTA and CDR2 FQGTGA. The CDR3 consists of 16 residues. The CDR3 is CASSRTSASSYNEQFF. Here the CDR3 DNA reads TGTGCCAGCAGCCGTACTAGCGCCAGCTCCTACAATGAGCAGTTCTTC.

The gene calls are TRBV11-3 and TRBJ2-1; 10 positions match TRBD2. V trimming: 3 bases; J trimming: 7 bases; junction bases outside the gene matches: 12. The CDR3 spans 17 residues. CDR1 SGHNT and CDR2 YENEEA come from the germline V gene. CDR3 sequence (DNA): TGTGCCAGCAGCTTTGCCCTTCCGGGACTAGCGAGAAATGAGCAGTTCTTC. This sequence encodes CASSFALPGLARNEQFF.